This is a list of T cell receptor beta chains from one sample in a study of CD8 T cells in Susac syndrome. TCRdb recomputed calls from the immunoSEQ multiplex PCR reads with MiXCR, one row per CDR3 protein. The profile shows 200,000 to 300,000 distinct CDR3 sequences, roughly 95% of them singletons. The source material was CD4+ T cells from PBMCs. The receptors derive from a human donor with multiple sclerosis. CDR3s leave out the opening cysteine and the closing phenylalanine or tryptophan. A D gene is named only where the DNA matches it firmly.

v_call	j_call	d_call	cdr3_aa
TRBV29-1	TRBJ1-2	TRBD1	SVLEGQGVAGYT
TRBV4-1	TRBJ2-4	-	ASSQGLGPNIQY
TRBV7-9	TRBJ1-2	TRBD1	ASNPLGTGDNYGYT
TRBV20-1	TRBJ1-2	-	SARDSGGDGYT
TRBV29-1	TRBJ2-3	-	SVGLLSNTQY
TRBV18	TRBJ1-1	-	ASSPEVEWDTEAF
TRBV12-3/TRBV12-4	TRBJ1-2	-	ASSPTGRTYGYT
TRBV5-1	TRBJ1-1	-	ASSLGQRMNTEAF
TRBV14	TRBJ2-1	TRBD1	ASSQGDRVYNEQF
TRBV5-1	TRBJ1-1	-	ASSLDARSVRAF
TRBV5-4	TRBJ2-5	TRBD2	ASSWAPGTSGETQY
TRBV18	TRBJ1-2	-	ASNRDTANYGYT
TRBV28	TRBJ2-7	-	ATTPGAHEQY
TRBV7-8	TRBJ1-6	-	ASSFGDISGSPLH
TRBV12-3/TRBV12-4	TRBJ2-1	-	ASSKHGEQF
TRBV5-1	TRBJ1-6	-	ASSLDDPGNSPLH